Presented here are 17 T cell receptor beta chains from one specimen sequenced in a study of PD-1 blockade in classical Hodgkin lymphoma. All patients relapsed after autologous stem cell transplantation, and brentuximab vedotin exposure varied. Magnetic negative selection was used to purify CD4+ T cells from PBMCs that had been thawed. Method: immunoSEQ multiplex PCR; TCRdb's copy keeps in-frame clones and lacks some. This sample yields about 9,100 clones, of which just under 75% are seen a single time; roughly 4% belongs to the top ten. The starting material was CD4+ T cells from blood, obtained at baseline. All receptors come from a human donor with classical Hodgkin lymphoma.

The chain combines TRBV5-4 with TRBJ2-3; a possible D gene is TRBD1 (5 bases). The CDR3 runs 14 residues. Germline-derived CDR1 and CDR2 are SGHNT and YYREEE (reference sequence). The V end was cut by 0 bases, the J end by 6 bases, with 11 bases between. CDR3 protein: CASSLAQAGDTQYF. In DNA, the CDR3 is TGTGCCAGCAGCTTGGCACAGGCAGGCGATACGCAGTATTTT.

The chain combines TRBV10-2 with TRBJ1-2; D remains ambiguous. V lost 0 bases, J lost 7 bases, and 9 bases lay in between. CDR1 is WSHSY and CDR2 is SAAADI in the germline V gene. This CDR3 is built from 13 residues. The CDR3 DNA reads TGCGCCAGCAGTGAGTCAGGGATCGGTGGCTACACCTTC. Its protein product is CASSESGIGGYTF.

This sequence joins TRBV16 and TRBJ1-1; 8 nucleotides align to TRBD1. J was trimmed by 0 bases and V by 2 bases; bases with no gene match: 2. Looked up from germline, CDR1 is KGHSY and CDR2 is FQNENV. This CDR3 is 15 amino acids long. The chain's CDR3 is CASSQQTGVNTEAFF. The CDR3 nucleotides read TGTGCCAGCAGCCAACAGACAGGGGTGAACACTGAAGCTTTCTTT.

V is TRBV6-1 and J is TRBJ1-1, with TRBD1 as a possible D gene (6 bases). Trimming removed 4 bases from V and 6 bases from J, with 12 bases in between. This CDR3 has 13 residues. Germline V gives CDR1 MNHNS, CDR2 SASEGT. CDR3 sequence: CASSVEGGAEAFF. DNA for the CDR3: TGTGCCAGCAGTGTAGAAGGGGGGGCTGAAGCTTTCTTT.

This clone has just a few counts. The CDR3 DNA is TGTGCCAGCAGCCAAGAGACCCAGTACTTC. Translation: CASSQETQYF. The chain carries TRBV2 and TRBJ2-5; no definite D call. V was clipped by 6 bases and J by 1 base, with 0 bases between them. The CDR3 consists of 10 residues. Per the germline V gene, CDR1 is SNHLY and CDR2 is FYNNEI.

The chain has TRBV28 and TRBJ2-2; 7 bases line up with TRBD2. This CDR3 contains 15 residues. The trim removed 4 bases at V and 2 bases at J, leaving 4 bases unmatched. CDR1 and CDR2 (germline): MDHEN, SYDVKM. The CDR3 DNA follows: TGTGCCAGCAGTTACGCGGGAGCCAACACCGGGGAGCTGTTTTTT. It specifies CASSYAGANTGELFF.

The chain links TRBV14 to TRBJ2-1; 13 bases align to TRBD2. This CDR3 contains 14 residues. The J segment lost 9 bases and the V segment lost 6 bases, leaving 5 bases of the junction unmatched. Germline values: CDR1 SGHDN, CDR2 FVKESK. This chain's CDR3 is CASRLAGGPGEQFF. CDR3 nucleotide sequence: TGTGCCAGCAGACTAGCGGGAGGGCCTGGTGAGCAGTTCTTC.

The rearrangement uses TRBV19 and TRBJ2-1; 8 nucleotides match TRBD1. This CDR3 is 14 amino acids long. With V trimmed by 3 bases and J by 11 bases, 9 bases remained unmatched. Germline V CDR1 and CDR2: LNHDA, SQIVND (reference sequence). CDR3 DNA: TGTGCCAGTAGTATCCAGGGGGCTTCTCGGCAGCAGTTCTTC. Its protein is CASSIQGASRQQFF.

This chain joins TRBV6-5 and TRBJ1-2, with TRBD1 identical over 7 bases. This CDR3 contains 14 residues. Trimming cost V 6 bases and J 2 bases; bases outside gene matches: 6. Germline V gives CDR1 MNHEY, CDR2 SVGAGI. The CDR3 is CASRTGQANYGYTF. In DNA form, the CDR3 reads TGTGCCAGCAGAACCGGACAGGCCAACTATGGCTACACCTTC.

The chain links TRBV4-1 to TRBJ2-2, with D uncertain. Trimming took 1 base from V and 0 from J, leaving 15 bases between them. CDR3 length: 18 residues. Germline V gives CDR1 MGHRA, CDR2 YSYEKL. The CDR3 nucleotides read TGCGCCAGCAGCCAAGTGTCGTGGGGTTTCGCGAACACCGGGGAGCTGTTTTTT. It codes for CASSQVSWGFANTGELFF.

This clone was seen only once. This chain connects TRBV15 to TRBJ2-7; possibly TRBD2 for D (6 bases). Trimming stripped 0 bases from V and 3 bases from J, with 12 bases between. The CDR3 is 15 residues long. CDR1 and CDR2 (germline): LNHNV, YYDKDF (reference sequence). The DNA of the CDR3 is TGTGCCACCAGCAGAGATCATGGCGGGATCTACGAGCAGTACTTC. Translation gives CATSRDHGGIYEQYF. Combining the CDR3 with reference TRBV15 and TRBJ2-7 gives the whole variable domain DAMVIQNPRYQVTQFGKPVTLSCSQTLNHNVMYWYQQKSSQAPKLLFHYYDKDFNNEADTPDNFQSRRPNTSFCFLDIRSPGLGDTAMYLCATSRDHGGIYEQYFGPGTRLTVT.

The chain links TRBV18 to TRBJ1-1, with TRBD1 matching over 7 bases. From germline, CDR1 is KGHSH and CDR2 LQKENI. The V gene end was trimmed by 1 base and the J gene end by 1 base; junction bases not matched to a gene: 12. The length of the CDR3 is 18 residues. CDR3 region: CASSPRRQGGRTNTEAFF. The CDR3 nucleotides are TGTGCCAGCTCACCACGAAGACAGGGAGGGAGAACGAACACTGAAGCTTTCTTT.

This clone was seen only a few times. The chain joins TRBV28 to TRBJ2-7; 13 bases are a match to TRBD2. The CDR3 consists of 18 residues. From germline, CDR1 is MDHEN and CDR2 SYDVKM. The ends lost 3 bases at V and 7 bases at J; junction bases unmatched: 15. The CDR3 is CASSLLISTSGRAWEQYF. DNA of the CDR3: TGTGCCAGCAGTTTGCTGATCTCCACTAGCGGGAGGGCCTGGGAGCAGTACTTC.

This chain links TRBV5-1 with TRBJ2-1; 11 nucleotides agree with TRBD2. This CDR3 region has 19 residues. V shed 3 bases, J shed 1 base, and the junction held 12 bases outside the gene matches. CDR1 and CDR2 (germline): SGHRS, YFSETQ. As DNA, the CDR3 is TGCGCCAGCAGCTCCCGGACCCTAAGACTAGCGGGATCCTACAATGAGCAGTTCTTC. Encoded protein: CASSSRTLRLAGSYNEQFF.

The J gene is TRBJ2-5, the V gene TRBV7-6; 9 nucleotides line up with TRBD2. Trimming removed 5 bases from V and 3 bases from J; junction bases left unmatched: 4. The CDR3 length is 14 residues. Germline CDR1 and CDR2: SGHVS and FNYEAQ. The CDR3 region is CASSHRLAEETQYF. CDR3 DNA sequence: TGTGCCAGCAGCCACAGACTAGCGGAAGAGACCCAGTACTTC.

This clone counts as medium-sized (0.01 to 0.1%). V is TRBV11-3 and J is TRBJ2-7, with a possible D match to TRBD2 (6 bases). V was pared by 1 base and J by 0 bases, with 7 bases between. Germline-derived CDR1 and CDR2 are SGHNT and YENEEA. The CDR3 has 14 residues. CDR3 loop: CASSLGGDSYEQYF. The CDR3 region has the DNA TGTGCCAGCAGCTTAGGCGGGGACTCCTACGAGCAGTACTTC.

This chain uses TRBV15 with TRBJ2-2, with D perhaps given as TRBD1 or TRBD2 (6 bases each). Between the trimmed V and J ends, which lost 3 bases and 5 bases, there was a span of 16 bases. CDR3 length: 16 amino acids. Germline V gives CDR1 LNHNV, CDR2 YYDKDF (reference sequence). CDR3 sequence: CATSSSGAGRTGELFF. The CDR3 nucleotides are TGTGCCACCAGCAGTTCGGGGGCAGGGCGAACCGGGGAGCTGTTTTTT.